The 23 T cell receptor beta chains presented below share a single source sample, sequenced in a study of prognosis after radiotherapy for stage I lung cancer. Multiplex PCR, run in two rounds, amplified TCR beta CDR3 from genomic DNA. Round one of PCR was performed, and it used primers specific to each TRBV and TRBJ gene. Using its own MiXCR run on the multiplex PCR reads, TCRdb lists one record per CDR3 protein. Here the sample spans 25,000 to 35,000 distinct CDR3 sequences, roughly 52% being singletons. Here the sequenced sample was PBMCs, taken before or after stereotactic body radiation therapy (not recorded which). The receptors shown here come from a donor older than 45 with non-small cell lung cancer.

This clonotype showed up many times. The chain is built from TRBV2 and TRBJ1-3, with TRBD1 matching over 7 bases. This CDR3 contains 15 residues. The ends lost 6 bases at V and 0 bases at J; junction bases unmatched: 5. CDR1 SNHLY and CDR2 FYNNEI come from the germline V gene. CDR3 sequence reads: CASSDTGVSGNTIYF. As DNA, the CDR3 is TGTGCCAGCAGCGATACAGGGGTCTCTGGAAACACCATATATTTT.

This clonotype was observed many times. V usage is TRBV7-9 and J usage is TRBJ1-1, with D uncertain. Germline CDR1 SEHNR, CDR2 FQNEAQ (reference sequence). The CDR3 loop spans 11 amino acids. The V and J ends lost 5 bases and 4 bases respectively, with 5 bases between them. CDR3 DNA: TGTGCCAGCAGCGGCGGCACTGAAGCTTTCTTT. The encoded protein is CASSGGTEAFF. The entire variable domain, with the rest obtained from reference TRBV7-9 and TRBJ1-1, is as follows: DTGVSQNPRHKITKRGQNVTFRCDPISEHNRLYWYRQTLGQGPEFLTYFQNEAQLEKSRLLSDRFSAERPKGSFSTLEIQRTEQGDSAMYLCASSGGTEAFFGQGTRLTVV.

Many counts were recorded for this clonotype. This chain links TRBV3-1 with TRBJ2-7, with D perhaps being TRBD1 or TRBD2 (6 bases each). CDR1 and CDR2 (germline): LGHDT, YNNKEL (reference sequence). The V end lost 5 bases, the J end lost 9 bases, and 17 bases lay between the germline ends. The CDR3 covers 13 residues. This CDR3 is CASSEGGGQSQYF. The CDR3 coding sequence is TGTGCCAGCAGCGAAGGGGGAGGTCAGTCGCAGTACTTC.

The CDR3 region has the DNA TGTGCCTGGAGTGGAGGTCTGCAGGGTTTTCGGTGTGAGCAGTTCTTC. Protein product: CAWSGGLQGFRCEQFF. V gene TRBV30 combines with J gene TRBJ2-1, with D possibly matching TRBD1 (5 bases). The CDR3 totals 16 residues. The V and J ends lost 1 base and 9 bases respectively, with 22 bases between them. The germline V gene encodes CDR1 GTSNPN and CDR2 SVGIG (reference sequence). Looking up the rest from reference TRBV30 and TRBJ2-1 gives the full variable domain: SQTIHQWPATLVQPVGSPLSLECTVEGTSNPNLYWYRQAAGRGLQLLFYSVGIGQISSEVPQNLSASRPQDRQFILSSKKLLLSDSGFYLCAWSGGLQGFRCEQFFGPGTRLTVL.

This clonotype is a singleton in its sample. CDR3 protein: CASSAPLGGPGCVEQFF. The CDR3 nucleotides are TGTGCCAGCAGTGCACCACTAGGGGGTCCGGGGTGTGTTGAGCAGTTCTTC. The genes are TRBV6-1 and TRBJ2-1; the D gene is possibly TRBD1 (6 bases). The CDR3 loop spans 17 amino acids. Trimming cost V 4 bases and J 9 bases, with 25 bases left between them. Looked up from germline, CDR1 is MNHNS and CDR2 is SASEGT.

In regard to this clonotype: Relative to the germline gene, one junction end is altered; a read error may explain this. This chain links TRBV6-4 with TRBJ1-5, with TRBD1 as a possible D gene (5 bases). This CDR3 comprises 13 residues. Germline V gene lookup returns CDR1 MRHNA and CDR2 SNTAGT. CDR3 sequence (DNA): TGTGCCAGCAGCCGGACAACCAATAAGCCCCAGCATTTT. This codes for CASSRTTNKPQHF.

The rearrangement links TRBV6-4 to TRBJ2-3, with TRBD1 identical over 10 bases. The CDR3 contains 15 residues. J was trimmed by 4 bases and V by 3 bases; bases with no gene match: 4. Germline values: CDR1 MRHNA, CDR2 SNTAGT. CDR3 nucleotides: TGTGCCAGCAGTGAAGGGGGACAGGGGTCAGATACGCAGTATTTT. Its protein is CASSEGGQGSDTQYF.

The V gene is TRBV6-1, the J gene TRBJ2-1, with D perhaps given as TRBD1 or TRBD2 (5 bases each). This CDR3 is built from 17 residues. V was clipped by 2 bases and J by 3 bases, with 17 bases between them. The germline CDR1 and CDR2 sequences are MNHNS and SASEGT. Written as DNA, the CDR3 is TGTGCCAGCAGTGAAAGGATACGGGACGGCTACTACAATGAGCAGTTCTTC. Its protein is CASSERIRDGYYNEQFF.

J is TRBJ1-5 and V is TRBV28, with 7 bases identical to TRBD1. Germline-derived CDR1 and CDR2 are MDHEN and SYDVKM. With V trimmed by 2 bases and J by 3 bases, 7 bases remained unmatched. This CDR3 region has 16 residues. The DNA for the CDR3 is TGTGCCAGCAGTTTAGGGACAGTTAGTTCCAATCAGCCCCAGCATTTT. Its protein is CASSLGTVSSNQPQHF.

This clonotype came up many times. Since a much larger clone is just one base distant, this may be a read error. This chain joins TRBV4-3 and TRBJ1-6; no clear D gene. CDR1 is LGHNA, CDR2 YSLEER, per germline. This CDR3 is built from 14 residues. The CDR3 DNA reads TGCGCCAGCAGCCCCCAAGTGGGAGCTTCACCCCTCCGCTTT. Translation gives CASSPQVGASPLRF.

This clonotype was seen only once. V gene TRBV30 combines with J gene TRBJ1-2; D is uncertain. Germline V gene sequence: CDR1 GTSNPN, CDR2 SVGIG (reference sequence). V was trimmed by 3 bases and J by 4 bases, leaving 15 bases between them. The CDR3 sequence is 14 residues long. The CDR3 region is CAWRTLRLGYGYTF. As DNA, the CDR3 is TGTGCCTGGAGGACCCTGCGACTCGGCTATGGCTACACCTTC.

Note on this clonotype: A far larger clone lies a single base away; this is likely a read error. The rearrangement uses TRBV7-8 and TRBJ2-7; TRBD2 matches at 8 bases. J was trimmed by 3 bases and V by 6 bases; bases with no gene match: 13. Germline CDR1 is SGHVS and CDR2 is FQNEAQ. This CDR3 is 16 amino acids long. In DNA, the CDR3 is TGTGCCAGCAGTCCTACGGCTAGCGGGTTCCTCTACGAGCAGTACTTC. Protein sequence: CASSPTASGFLYEQYF. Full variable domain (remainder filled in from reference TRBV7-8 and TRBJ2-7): GAGVSQSPRYKVAKRGQDVALRCDPISGHVSLFWYQQALGQGPEFLTYFQNEAQLDKSGLPSDRFFAERPEGSVSTLKIQRTQQEDSAVYLCASSPTASGFLYEQYFGPGTRLTVT.

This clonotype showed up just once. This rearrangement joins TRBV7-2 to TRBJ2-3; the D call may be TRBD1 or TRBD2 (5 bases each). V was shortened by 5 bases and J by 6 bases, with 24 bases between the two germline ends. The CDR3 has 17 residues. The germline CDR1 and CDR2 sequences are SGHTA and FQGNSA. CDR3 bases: TGTGCCAGCAGCACGCCTACGGGACCTAACCGTGGGGATACGCAGTATTTT. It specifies CASSTPTGPNRGDTQYF. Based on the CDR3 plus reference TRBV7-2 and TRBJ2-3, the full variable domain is GAGVSQSPSNKVTEKGKDVELRCDPISGHTALYWYRQSLGQGLEFLIYFQGNSAPDKSGLPSDRFSAERTGGSVSTLTIQRTQQEDSAVYLCASSTPTGPNRGDTQYFGPGTRLTVL.

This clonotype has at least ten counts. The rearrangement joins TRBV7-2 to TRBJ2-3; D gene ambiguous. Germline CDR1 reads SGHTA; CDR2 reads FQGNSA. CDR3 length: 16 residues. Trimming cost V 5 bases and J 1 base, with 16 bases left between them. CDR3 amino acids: CASSPRAASGTDTQYF. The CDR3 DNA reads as TGTGCCAGCAGCCCCCGCGCCGCCTCGGGCACAGATACGCAGTATTTT.

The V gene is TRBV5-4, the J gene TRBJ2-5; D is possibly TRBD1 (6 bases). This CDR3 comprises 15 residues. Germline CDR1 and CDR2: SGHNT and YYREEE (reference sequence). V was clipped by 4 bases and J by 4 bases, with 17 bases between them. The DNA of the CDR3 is TGTGCCAGCAGCCACTGGGGGCGGACGGTAGAGACCCAGTACTTC. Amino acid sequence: CASSHWGRTVETQYF. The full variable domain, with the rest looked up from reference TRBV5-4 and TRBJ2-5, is ETGVTQSPTHLIKTRGQQVTLRCSSQSGHNTVSWYQQALGQGPQFIFQYYREEENGRGNFPPRFSGLQFPNYSSELNVNALELDDSALYLCASSHWGRTVETQYFGPGTRLLVL.

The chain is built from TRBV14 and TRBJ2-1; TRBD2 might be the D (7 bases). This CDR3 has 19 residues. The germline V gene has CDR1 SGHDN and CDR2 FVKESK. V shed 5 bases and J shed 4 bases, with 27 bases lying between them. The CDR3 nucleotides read TGTGCCAGCAGCAAAAGGGGGGAGGGCATTGACTATACGTACAATGAGCAGTTCTTC. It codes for CASSKRGEGIDYTYNEQFF.

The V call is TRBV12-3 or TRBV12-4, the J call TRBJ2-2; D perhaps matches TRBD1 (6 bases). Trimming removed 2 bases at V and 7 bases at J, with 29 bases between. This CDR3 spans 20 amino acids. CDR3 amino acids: CASSLTNRDTRWFYGGELFF. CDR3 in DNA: TGTGCCAGCAGTTTAACGAATCGGGACACTCGGTGGTTTTATGGCGGGGAGCTGTTTTTT.

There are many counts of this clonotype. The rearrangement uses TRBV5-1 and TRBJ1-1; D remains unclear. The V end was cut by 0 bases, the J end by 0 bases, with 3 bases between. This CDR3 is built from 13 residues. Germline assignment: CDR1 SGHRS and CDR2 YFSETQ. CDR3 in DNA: TGCGCCAGCAGCTTGGAGGTGAACACTGAAGCTTTCTTT. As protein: CASSLEVNTEAFF.

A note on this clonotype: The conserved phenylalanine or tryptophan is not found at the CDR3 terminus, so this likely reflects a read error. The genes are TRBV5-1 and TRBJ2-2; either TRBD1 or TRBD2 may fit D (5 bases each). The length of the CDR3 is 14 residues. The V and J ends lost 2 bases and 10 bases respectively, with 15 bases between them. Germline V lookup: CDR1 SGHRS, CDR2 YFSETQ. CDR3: CASSFGSLGVELFS. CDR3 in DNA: TGCGCCAGCAGCTTCGGTTCACTGGGGGTGGAGCTGTTTTCT.

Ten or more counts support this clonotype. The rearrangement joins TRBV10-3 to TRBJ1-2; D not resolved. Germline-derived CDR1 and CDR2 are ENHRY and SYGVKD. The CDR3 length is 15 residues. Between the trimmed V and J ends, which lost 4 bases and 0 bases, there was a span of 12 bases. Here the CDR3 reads CAISGGEATNYGYTF. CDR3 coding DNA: TGTGCCATCAGTGGCGGCGAGGCGACTAACTATGGCTACACCTTC.

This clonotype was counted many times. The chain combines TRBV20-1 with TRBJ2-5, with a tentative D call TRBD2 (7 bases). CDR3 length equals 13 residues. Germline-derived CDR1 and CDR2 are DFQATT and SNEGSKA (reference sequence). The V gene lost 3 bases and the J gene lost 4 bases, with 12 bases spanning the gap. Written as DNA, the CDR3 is TGCAGTGCTAGCCCCGGGGGGCTAGAGACCCAGTACTTC. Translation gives CSASPGGLETQYF.

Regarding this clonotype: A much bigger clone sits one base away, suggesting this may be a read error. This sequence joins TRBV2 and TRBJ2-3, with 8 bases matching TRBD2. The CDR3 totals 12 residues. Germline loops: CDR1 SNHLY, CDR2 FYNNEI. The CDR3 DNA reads TGTGCCAGCTCCGGGGGGGGAGATGCGCAGTATTTT. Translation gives CASSGGGDAQYF.

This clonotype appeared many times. DNA for the CDR3: TGCAGTGCCCGGTGGGGGACCGGGACACTTGAAGCTTTCTTT. Its protein product is CSARWGTGTLEAFF. The chain uses TRBV20-1 and TRBJ1-1; possible D gene TRBD1, 6 bases. Germline-derived CDR1 and CDR2 are DFQATT and SNEGSKA (reference sequence). Trimming took off 6 bases at V and 7 bases at J, with 21 bases between the two ends. There are 14 residues in the CDR3.